The rows below give T cell receptor beta chains drawn from one sample of a study of blood T cell repertoires in COVID-19. Profiling relied on immunoSEQ multiplex PCR, and the TCRdb table lists in-frame clones only, not all of them. This repertoire shows some 130,000 clones, roughly 89% found once; its top ten account for 2.5% to 3%. The sequenced material came from peripheral blood. The receptors originated from a man between 60 and 70 years old with active or convalescent COVID-19. Each CDR3 is given with its conserved first and last residue. The D gene is left open where the match is weak. Clone size is not always given. Where it is, it says once, few, many or a class for expanded clones.

TGTGCCAGCAGTTTATCGAGGGGGGGGCCCCATAACTACACCTTC | CASSLSRGGPHNYTF | TRBV27 | NA | TRBJ1-2 | NA
TGTGCCAGCTCCCCAGGGACTAGTGGCTACGAGCAGTACTTC | CASSPGTSGYEQYF | TRBV18 | few | TRBJ2-7 | TRBD2
TGCGCCAGCACCTCCGACGGGGTATCTAGCACAGATACGCAGTATTTT | CASTSDGVSSTDTQYF | TRBV5-1 | few | TRBJ2-3 | NA
TGTGCCAGCAGCCGAAGGAAACAGGGAAGCGAGCAGTACTTC | CASSRRKQGSEQYF | TRBV16 | NA | TRBJ2-7 | NA
TGTGCCAGCAGCCGACAGAGTTTTAACACTGAAGCTTTCTTT | CASSRQSFNTEAFF | TRBV5-4 | NA | TRBJ1-1 | NA
TGTGCCAGCACCGGGGGGAGGCAGCCCCAGCATTTT | CASTGGRQPQHF | TRBV6-6 | once | TRBJ1-5 | NA
TGTGCCACCAGCAGAGGGGGCCCCCTAGCCAAAAACATTCAGTACTTC | CATSRGGPLAKNIQYF | TRBV15 | NA | TRBJ2-4 | NA
TGTGCCAGCAGCCTGCAGGGGAACACTGAAGCTTTCTTT | CASSLQGNTEAFF | TRBV14 | NA | TRBJ1-1 | NA
TGTGCCAGCAGTGAGCGAGGGAACACTGAAGCTTTCTTT | CASSERGNTEAFF | TRBV2 | once | TRBJ1-1 | NA
TGTGCCAGCAGTCCGATCCGACAGGGGATCACTGAAGCTTTCTTT | CASSPIRQGITEAFF | TRBV6-2/TRBV6-3 | once | TRBJ1-1 | TRBD1
TGTGCCAGTAGTATACGGCTAGCGGGAGACACCGGGGAGCTGTTTTTT | CASSIRLAGDTGELFF | TRBV19 | NA | TRBJ2-2 | TRBD2
TGTGCCTGGAGTCCACTAGGACAGGGGGAGGTTGAAGCTTTCTTT | CAWSPLGQGEVEAFF | TRBV30 | NA | TRBJ1-1 | TRBD1
TGTGCCAGCAGCTTACCAACTAGCGGTACAGATACGCAGTATTTT | CASSLPTSGTDTQYF | TRBV7-2 | NA | TRBJ2-3 | TRBD2
TGCAGCGTTGACACTCTGAGCTCCTACGAGCAGTACTTC | CSVDTLSSYEQYF | TRBV29-1 | NA | TRBJ2-7 | NA
TGTGCCAGCAGCTTCCTTCAGAGCACAGATACGCAGTATTTT | CASSFLQSTDTQYF | TRBV7-3 | NA | TRBJ2-3 | NA
TGTGCCTTAAACAGGGACGTGAACTATGGCTACACCTTC | CALNRDVNYGYTF | TRBV30 | NA | TRBJ1-2 | NA
TGTGCCAGCAGTCGGGTCACTGAAGCTTTCTTT | CASSRVTEAFF | TRBV6-2/TRBV6-3 | NA | TRBJ1-1 | NA
TGTGCCACCGGGACTTCTAAAACCGGGGAGCTGTTTTTT | CATGTSKTGELFF | TRBV24-1 | NA | TRBJ2-2 | NA
TGTGCCAGCAGCACGCGACCCCCCGGGGGGACAGGGGGATACAATGAGCAGTTCTTC | CASSTRPPGGTGGYNEQFF | TRBV9 | NA | TRBJ2-1 | TRBD1
TGTGCCAGCAGCCAACTACCGGGACAGGGAGGGAGCACTGAAGAGACCCAGTACTTC | CASSQLPGQGGSTEETQYF | TRBV3-1/TRBV3-2 | NA | TRBJ2-5 | TRBD1
TGTGCCAGCAGCCCCCGGGCAGGGGGCCATGAGGGCTACACCTTC | CASSPRAGGHEGYTF | TRBV5-4 | NA | TRBJ1-2 | TRBD1
TGTGCCTGGAGTGGCCCAGGAGAGCAGTTCTTC | CAWSGPGEQFF | TRBV30 | once | TRBJ2-1 | NA
TGTGCCTGGAGTGTTGCCGGGACAGGGCCGTATGGCTACACCTTC | CAWSVAGTGPYGYTF | TRBV30 | NA | TRBJ1-2 | TRBD1
TGTGCCAGTAGTACCCGGGAGCTAGATACGCAGTATTTT | CASSTRELDTQYF | TRBV19 | NA | TRBJ2-3 | NA
TGTGCCAGCCGGCCTAGCGGAGTGAATGAGCAGTTCTTC | CASRPSGVNEQFF | TRBV6-5 | once | TRBJ2-1 | TRBD2
TGTGCCAGCAGCTTACAGGCTAGCGGGAACAATGAGCAGTTCTTC | CASSLQASGNNEQFF | TRBV7-2 | NA | TRBJ2-1 | TRBD2
TGTGCCAGTAGTAACGACAGGGTAGACTATGGCTACACCTTC | CASSNDRVDYGYTF | TRBV19 | NA | TRBJ1-2 | TRBD1
TGTGCCAGCAGCTTTCTAGCGGGGGGTGGACGGACCGGGGAGCTGTTTTTT | CASSFLAGGGRTGELFF | TRBV5-6 | NA | TRBJ2-2 | TRBD2
TGTGCCAGCAGCTTAGGACCCTTTTCGGGGGAACGCAACTATGGCTACACCTTC | CASSLGPFSGERNYGYTF | TRBV7-3 | few | TRBJ1-2 | NA
TGTGCCACCAGTGATTCGAAGACAGGGGGCACTGAAGCTTTCTTT | CATSDSKTGGTEAFF | TRBV24-1 | NA | TRBJ1-1 | TRBD1
TGCGCCAGCAGCCCCGGTGTGGCTAATGAAAAACTGTTTTTT | CASSPGVANEKLFF | TRBV4-1 | NA | TRBJ1-4 | NA
TGCGCCAGCAGCCCCCGGGGCGGGGGCGATAATTCACCCCTCCACTTT | CASSPRGGGDNSPLHF | TRBV5-1 | NA | TRBJ1-6 | NA
TGTGCCAGCAGTCAAGGGGGCAGGAACACCGGGGAGCTGTTTTTT | CASSQGGRNTGELFF | TRBV7-3 | NA | TRBJ2-2 | TRBD1
TGTGCCAGCAGCTTAGATATATTTTCGAAGAGCTCTGGAAACACCATATATTTT | CASSLDIFSKSSGNTIYF | TRBV7-9 | NA | TRBJ1-3 | NA
TGTGCCAGCGAGCTGACAGGGTCTGGAAACACCATATATTTT | CASELTGSGNTIYF | TRBV2 | NA | TRBJ1-3 | TRBD1
TGTGCCAGCAGTTCAGCCGGGACAGATGATGGCTACACCTTC | CASSSAGTDDGYTF | TRBV28 | NA | TRBJ1-2 | TRBD1
TGTGCCAGTAGTAGGTGGGGTAGCGGGATAGATGAGCAGTTCTTC | CASSRWGSGIDEQFF | TRBV19 | NA | TRBJ2-1 | TRBD2
TGTGCCAGCAGCTTAAAAGGGGGCACAGATACGCAGTATTTT | CASSLKGGTDTQYF | TRBV7-3 | NA | TRBJ2-3 | NA
TGTGCCAGCAGCTCGGACAGGTCTTACGAGCAGTACTTC | CASSSDRSYEQYF | TRBV11-2 | NA | TRBJ2-7 | TRBD1
TGTGCCAGCCGCCTAGCAGGGAGGGGGGGCACAGATACGCAGTATTTT | CASRLAGRGGTDTQYF | TRBV7-2 | NA | TRBJ2-3 | NA
TGTGCCACCAGTGGGGGACAGGGGGGAATCTATGGCTACACCTTC | CATSGGQGGIYGYTF | TRBV24-1 | NA | TRBJ1-2 | TRBD1
TGTGCCACCAAGTTGACAGGGAACGATCAGCCCCAGCATTTT | CATKLTGNDQPQHF | TRBV10-3 | once | TRBJ1-5 | TRBD1
TGTGCCATCACCGGCTTAGCCAATGAGCAGTTCTTC | CAITGLANEQFF | TRBV10-3 | NA | TRBJ2-1 | NA
TGTGCCAGCAGCTTAGGAGCGGGGGGTTTGTACGAGCAGTACTTC | CASSLGAGGLYEQYF | TRBV7-2 | NA | TRBJ2-7 | TRBD2
TGCGCCAGCAGCCTCGCCCTAGCGGGGGGGACCGGGGAGCTGTTTTTT | CASSLALAGGTGELFF | TRBV4-3 | NA | TRBJ2-2 | TRBD2
TGTGCCACCAGTGATCCAAGGGCTAGCGGGAGGCCCACAGATACGCAGTATTTT | CATSDPRASGRPTDTQYF | TRBV24-1 | NA | TRBJ2-3 | TRBD2
TGTGCCACCAGTGATTCCTCTCCCGGACCGGGAAGTGAAAAACTGTTTTTT | CATSDSSPGPGSEKLFF | TRBV24-1 | NA | TRBJ1-4 | NA
TGCGCCAGCGGGGACAGGGGGCCCGCCGGGGAAGCTTTCTTT | CASGDRGPAGEAFF | TRBV5-1 | NA | TRBJ1-1 | TRBD1
TGCAGCGTTGAAGGGACTAGCGGGGTGAATGAGCAGTTCTTC | CSVEGTSGVNEQFF | TRBV29-1 | once | TRBJ2-1 | TRBD2
TGTGCCAGCAGCTTAGTGGGGACTAGCGGTAGCACAGATACGCAGTATTTT | CASSLVGTSGSTDTQYF | TRBV7-2 | NA | TRBJ2-3 | TRBD2
TGTGCCAGCAGCTCAGGGGGCTGGAACACTGAAGCTTTCTTT | CASSSGGWNTEAFF | TRBV7-2 | NA | TRBJ1-1 | TRBD1
TGCAGTGCTAGTAGACTGACAGCCACTAACTATGGCTACACCTTC | CSASRLTATNYGYTF | TRBV20-1 | many | TRBJ1-2 | NA
TGTGCCAGCAGCGTAGGGGGCAGGGTCAACTATGGCTACACCTTC | CASSVGGRVNYGYTF | TRBV9 | NA | TRBJ1-2 | NA